The TCR beta chain described here comes from a study of radiation and T cells in renal cell carcinoma. The table came from immunoSEQ multiplex PCR; TCRdb's copy has only in-frame clones and leaves some out. The sample records 140,000 to 150,000 clones, 70% to 90% being singletons. The time point denotes: blood 4 weeks post-SBRT, at nephrectomy. The sample's treatment: 15 Gy SBRT to primary tumor, nephrectomy 4 weeks later. The V gene lost 5 bases and the J gene lost 0 bases, with 10 bases spanning the gap. The CDR3 is made up of 14 amino acids. In germline, CDR1 is SGHVS, CDR2 FNYEAQ. This TCR came from a woman between 45 and 60 years old with renal cell carcinoma. The rearrangement uses TRBV7-6 and TRBJ2-5; tentatively, D is TRBD2 (6 bases). The sample here was blood, taken from a patient whose treatment included radiotherapy and nephrectomy. In DNA, the CDR3 is TGTGCCAGCAGCCCGCAGCGGGACCAAGAGACCCAGTACTTC. Its protein product is CASSPQRDQETQYF. The full variable domain, rest sourced from reference TRBV7-6 and TRBJ2-5, is GAGVSQSPRYKVTKRGQDVALRCDPISGHVSLYWYRQALGQGPEFLTYFNYEAQQDKSGLPNDRFSAERPEGSISTLTIQRTEQRDSAMYRCASSPQRDQETQYFGPGTRLLVL.